These 22 T cell receptor beta chains originate from one sample sequenced in a study of early T cells in non-severe SARS-CoV-2 infection. MiXCR, applied by TCRdb to the 5' RACE reads, yields one record per CDR3 protein. The table includes tens of thousands of distinct CDR3 sequences, about 9.4% detected once. Sample: whole blood, taken at baseline. All receptors derive from an adult who was a healthcare worker with PCR-confirmed SARS-CoV-2 infection or an uninfected control (not recorded which).

This clonotype was observed a few times. The chain has TRBV27 and TRBJ2-2, with D perhaps matching TRBD1 (6 bases). This CDR3 is built from 15 residues. Between the trimmed V and J ends, which lost 3 bases and 5 bases, there was a span of 13 bases. Germline CDR1 is MNHEY and CDR2 is SMNVEV (reference sequence). The CDR3 sequence is CASSFPGARTGELFF. CDR3 nucleotides: TGTGCCAGCAGTTTTCCAGGGGCGCGGACCGGGGAGCTGTTTTTT.

The chain combines TRBV6-1 with TRBJ2-3, with D hard to call. The V end was cut by 6 bases, the J end by 3 bases, with 10 bases between. The V gene's germline CDR1 is MNHNS and CDR2 SASEGT. The length of the CDR3 is 13 residues. CDR3 nucleotide sequence: TGTGCCAGCAGGTCCGGCAGTACAGATACGCAGTATTTT. Encoded protein: CASRSGSTDTQYF.

V is TRBV18 and J is TRBJ1-2, with D possibly being TRBD1 (5 bases). Looked up from germline, CDR1 is KGHSH and CDR2 is LQKENI. The ends were cut back, 6 bases at V and 8 bases at J, with 16 bases in the middle. The CDR3 contains 13 residues. CDR3 loop: CASSPGTLEGYTF. The CDR3 nucleotides are TGTGCCAGCTCTCCCGGGACCCTTGAGGGCTACACCTTC.

This clonotype was seen many times. The CDR3 DNA reads as TGTGCCAGCAGTGAACAGGGACAGGGGGTGGCTGAAGCTTTCTTT. This translates into CASSEQGQGVAEAFF. This sequence joins TRBV6-1 and TRBJ1-1; 11 positions match TRBD1. The germline V gene has CDR1 MNHNS and CDR2 SASEGT. Losses at the gene ends were 2 bases for V and 6 bases for J; bases not matched to a gene: 5. This CDR3 comprises 15 residues.

V usage is TRBV7-9 and J usage is TRBJ1-2; 8 nucleotides align to TRBD1. J lost 2 bases, V lost 4 bases, and 6 bases had no gene match. This CDR3 has 15 amino acids. Germline-derived CDR1 and CDR2 are SEHNR and FQNEAQ (reference sequence). CDR3: CASSWLDRENYGYTF. Here the CDR3 DNA reads TGTGCCAGCAGCTGGTTGGACAGGGAAAACTATGGCTACACCTTC.

Only a few counts were recorded for this clonotype. The rearrangement uses TRBV20-1 and TRBJ2-4, with TRBD1 matching over 10 bases. The CDR3 spans 13 residues. The germline V gene has CDR1 DFQATT and CDR2 SNEGSKA (reference sequence). V shed 5 bases, J shed 6 bases, and the junction held 4 bases outside the gene matches. The CDR3 DNA reads TGCAGTGCTCGACAGGGGGCGAGAAACATTCAGTACTTC. It is translated as CSARQGARNIQYF.

This clonotype was seen more than once but under ten times. J is TRBJ2-5 and V is TRBV4-2; the D is unclear. The V gene's germline CDR1 is LGHNA and CDR2 YNFKEQ. Trimming took 0 bases from V and 7 from J, leaving 15 bases between them. The CDR3 is 15 residues long. CDR3 region: CASSQDDQPAGTQYF. The CDR3 region has the DNA TGTGCCAGCAGCCAAGATGACCAACCCGCCGGGACCCAGTACTTC.

There are many counts of this clonotype. This CDR3 reads CASSQPSAQGLRDGYTF. Written as DNA, the CDR3 is TGTGCCAGCTCACAGCCTTCCGCCCAGGGGCTCCGGGATGGCTACACCTTC. The chain couples TRBV18 to TRBJ1-2; D is possibly TRBD1 (6 bases). Germline CDR1 and CDR2: KGHSH and LQKENI. The V end lost 4 bases, the J end lost 6 bases, and 24 bases lay between the germline ends. The CDR3 extends over 17 amino acids.

A few counts support this clonotype. V is TRBV19 and J is TRBJ1-3; D remains ambiguous. The CDR3 has 14 amino acids. The V end lost 8 bases, the J end lost 1 base, and 12 bases lay between the germline ends. The germline V gene encodes CDR1 LNHDA and CDR2 SQIVND (reference sequence). CDR3 DNA sequence: TGTGCCAGTGCCCGCGGACTATCTGGAAACACCATATATTTT. Its translation: CASARGLSGNTIYF.

The chain uses TRBV10-3 and TRBJ1-1; 9 positions agree with TRBD1. Trimming at V came to 4 bases and at J to 4 bases, leaving 4 bases not matched to a gene. Germline V gives CDR1 ENHRY, CDR2 SYGVKD. The CDR3 totals 14 residues. The CDR3 DNA reads as TGTGCCATCAGTGGGGGACAGGGCGGCACTGAAGCTTTCTTT. Translated, it gives CAISGGQGGTEAFF.

There are many counts of this clonotype. The rearrangement joins TRBV6-6 to TRBJ1-1; a possible D gene is TRBD1 (6 bases). Germline V gene sequence: CDR1 MNHNY, CDR2 SVGAGI (reference sequence). The CDR3 is made up of 17 amino acids. V dropped 0 bases and J dropped 3 bases, with 17 bases sitting between them. CDR3 sequence reads: CASSYSKRFEGDTEAFF. The DNA of the CDR3 is TGTGCCAGCAGTTACTCGAAGAGGTTCGAGGGGGACACTGAAGCTTTCTTT.

J is TRBJ2-3 and V is TRBV7-9; D not resolved. The V end lost 5 bases, the J end lost 6 bases, and 12 bases lay between the germline ends. CDR1 SEHNR and CDR2 FQNEAQ come from the germline V gene (reference sequence). The CDR3 sequence is 13 residues long. The CDR3 nucleotides are TGTGCCAGCAGCGAGGACCCTAGGGATACGCAGTATTTT. It yields the protein CASSEDPRDTQYF.

This chain links TRBV7-3 with TRBJ2-3; no firm D call. Germline loops: CDR1 SGHTA, CDR2 FQGTGA. V was pared by 6 bases and J by 6 bases, with 13 bases between. There are 13 residues in the CDR3. The CDR3 region has the DNA TGTGCCAGCAGAAGAGACATAACGGATACGCAGTATTTT. This gives the protein CASRRDITDTQYF.

This clonotype was recorded at least ten times. The chain uses TRBV6-2 or TRBV6-3 and TRBJ2-7; 7 nucleotides match TRBD2. V lost 5 bases and J lost 3; bases outside the gene matches: 4. The CDR3 totals 13 residues. Germline CDR1 and CDR2: MNHEY and SVGEGT. This CDR3 is CASSAGVRYEQYF. The DNA of the CDR3 is TGTGCCAGCAGTGCGGGAGTACGCTACGAGCAGTACTTC.

Only a few counts were recorded for this clonotype. The rearrangement joins TRBV7-2 to TRBJ2-7, with TRBD2 identical over 9 bases. The V gene's germline CDR1 is SGHTA and CDR2 FQGNSA. The V and J ends lost 1 base and 3 bases, in that order; junction bases with no gene match: 10. The CDR3 spans 17 residues. CDR3 loop: CASSLGPASGVNYEQYF. DNA for the CDR3: TGTGCCAGCAGCTTAGGCCCAGCTAGCGGGGTCAACTACGAGCAGTACTTC.

A few counts support this clonotype. CDR3 DNA: TGTGCCAGCAGCTTATCCGCTATGAGGTCCTACGAGCAGTACTTC. Translating gives CASSLSAMRSYEQYF. The chain recombines TRBV7-2 with TRBJ2-7; D gene ambiguous. Trimming cost V 2 bases and J 1 base, with 12 bases left between them. From germline, CDR1 is SGHTA and CDR2 FQGNSA. This CDR3 spans 15 amino acids.

The table lists this clonotype with many counts. V usage is TRBV4-2 and J usage is TRBJ2-3; a possible D gene is TRBD2 (6 bases). Germline assignment: CDR1 LGHNA and CDR2 YNFKEQ. V shed 1 base and J shed 2 bases, with 7 bases lying between them. The CDR3 covers 14 residues. The DNA of the CDR3 is TGTGCCAGCAGCCAAGTGGGACTCACAGATACGCAGTATTTT. It encodes CASSQVGLTDTQYF.

V usage is TRBV18 and J usage is TRBJ1-3, with D unresolved. Per germline, CDR1 KGHSH and CDR2 LQKENI. CDR3 size: 15 residues. V was clipped by 3 bases and J by 8 bases, with 17 bases between them. The CDR3 nucleotides read TGTGCCAGCTCACCGACGCAGGCCGTTGGGGACACCATATATTTT. This encodes CASSPTQAVGDTIYF.

This clonotype was observed a handful of times. This chain connects TRBV27 to TRBJ2-6; D not resolved. Trimming took off 7 bases at V and 0 bases at J, with 7 bases between the two ends. This CDR3 contains 14 residues. Looked up from germline, CDR1 is MNHEY and CDR2 is SMNVEV (reference sequence). The CDR3 bases are TGTGCCAGCAAGCTTTCCTCTGGGGCCAACGTCCTGACTTTC. Its protein product is CASKLSSGANVLTF.

This chain links TRBV9 with TRBJ2-5, with 12 bases matching TRBD2. The germline CDR1 and CDR2 sequences are SGDLS and YYNGEE. Trimming cost V 4 bases and J 4 bases; bases outside gene matches: 14. The length of the CDR3 is 18 residues. The CDR3 DNA reads TGTGCCAGCAGCCCTTGGACTAGCGGGACCCCCGGGGTAGAGACCCAGTACTTC. Amino acids: CASSPWTSGTPGVETQYF.

The chain carries TRBV6-2 or TRBV6-3 and TRBJ1-5; 7 bases line up with TRBD1. V lost 10 bases, J lost 4 bases, and 7 bases stayed unmatched. The V gene's germline CDR1 is MNHEY and CDR2 SVGEGT. The CDR3 is made up of 13 amino acids. The CDR3 here is CATRDSSNQPQHF. The CDR3 region has the DNA TGTGCCACCCGGGACAGCAGTAATCAGCCCCAGCATTTT.

The chain uses TRBV4-3 and TRBJ1-4; the match to TRBD1 covers 8 bases. This CDR3 contains 14 residues. V lost 3 bases, J lost 4 bases, and 1 base stayed unmatched. Germline V CDR1 and CDR2: LGHNA, YSLEER. The CDR3 loop is CASSQGQVNEKLFF. The CDR3 nucleotides read TGCGCCAGCAGCCAGGGACAGGTTAATGAAAAACTGTTTTTT.